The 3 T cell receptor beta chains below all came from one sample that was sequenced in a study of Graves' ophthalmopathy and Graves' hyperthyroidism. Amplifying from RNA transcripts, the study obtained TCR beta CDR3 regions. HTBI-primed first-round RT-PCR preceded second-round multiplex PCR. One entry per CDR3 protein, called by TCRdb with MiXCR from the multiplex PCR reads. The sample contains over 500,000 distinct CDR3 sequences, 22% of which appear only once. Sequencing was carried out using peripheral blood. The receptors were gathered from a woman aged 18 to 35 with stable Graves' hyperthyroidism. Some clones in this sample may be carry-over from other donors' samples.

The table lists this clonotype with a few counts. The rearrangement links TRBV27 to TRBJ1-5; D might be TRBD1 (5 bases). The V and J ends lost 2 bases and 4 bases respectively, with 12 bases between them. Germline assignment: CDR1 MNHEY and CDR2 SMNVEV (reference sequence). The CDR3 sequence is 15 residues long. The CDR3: CASSLIWGGNQPQHF. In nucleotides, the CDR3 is TGTGCCAGCAGTTTAATCTGGGGGGGGAATCAGCCCCAGCATTTT.

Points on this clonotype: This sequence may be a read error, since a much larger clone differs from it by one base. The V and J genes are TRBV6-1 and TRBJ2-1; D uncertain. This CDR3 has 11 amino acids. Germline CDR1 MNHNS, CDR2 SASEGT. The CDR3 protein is CASSLSNELFF. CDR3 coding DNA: TGTGCCAGCAGTCTTTCGAATGAGCTGTTCTTC.

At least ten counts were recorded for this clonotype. In DNA form, the CDR3 reads TGTGCCAGCAGTTTAGCGCTTGTAAGCAATCAGCCCCAGCATTTT. Translated, it gives CASSLALVSNQPQHF. The chain employs TRBV12-3 or TRBV12-4 and TRBJ1-5, with D unresolved. The CDR3 runs to 15 residues. V was cut by 0 bases and J by 1 base, with 7 bases left in between.